Listed below are T cell receptor beta chains from one sample, sequenced in a study of CD8 T cells in Susac syndrome. A single record per CDR3 protein comes from TCRdb applying MiXCR to the immunoSEQ multiplex PCR reads. The sample lists 180,000 or so distinct CDR3 sequences; roughly 94% were seen once. Sequences were obtained from CD4+ T cells from PBMCs. The origin of the receptors is a human donor with Susac syndrome. The CDR3 runs from the conserved cysteine through the conserved F or W. Fields, in order: D gene, J gene, clone size, CDR3 length, V gene, CDR3 protein, CDR3 DNA. A D gene is named only where the DNA matches it firmly. Part of the rows lack a size; the others show once, few, many or a class for expanded clones.

D gene: -
J gene: TRBJ2-1
clone size: -
CDR3 length: 18
V gene: TRBV7-2
CDR3 protein: CASSLVGQSGGASNEQFF
CDR3 DNA: TGTGCCAGCAGCTTAGTGGGTCAGAGCGGAGGGGCCTCCAATGAGCAGTTCTTC

D gene: -
J gene: TRBJ2-5
clone size: -
CDR3 length: 12
V gene: TRBV20-1
CDR3 protein: CSARLLQETQYF
CDR3 DNA: TGCAGTGCTAGATTACTACAAGAGACCCAGTACTTC

D gene: TRBD1
J gene: TRBJ2-1
clone size: -
CDR3 length: 16
V gene: TRBV29-1
CDR3 protein: CSVVAFGQGLDNEQFF
CDR3 DNA: TGCAGCGTTGTCGCGTTCGGACAGGGTTTAGACAATGAGCAGTTCTTC

D gene: -
J gene: TRBJ2-3
clone size: -
CDR3 length: 14
V gene: TRBV28
CDR3 protein: CASKGPGVTDTQYF
CDR3 DNA: TGTGCCAGTAAAGGACCGGGGGTGACAGATACGCAGTATTTT

D gene: TRBD2
J gene: TRBJ2-7
clone size: few
CDR3 length: 14
V gene: TRBV9
CDR3 protein: CASSAGLVPYEQYF
CDR3 DNA: TGTGCCAGCAGCGCCGGACTAGTCCCCTACGAGCAGTACTTC

D gene: TRBD2
J gene: TRBJ2-5
clone size: once
CDR3 length: 18
V gene: TRBV9
CDR3 protein: CASSPETSGRPWQETQYF
CDR3 DNA: TGTGCCAGCAGCCCAGAAACTAGCGGGAGGCCGTGGCAAGAGACCCAGTACTTC

D gene: -
J gene: TRBJ1-1
clone size: -
CDR3 length: 12
V gene: TRBV20-1
CDR3 protein: CSARVAGTEAFF
CDR3 DNA: TGCAGTGCCCGCGTCGCGGGGACTGAAGCTTTCTTT

D gene: -
J gene: TRBJ2-3
clone size: -
CDR3 length: 12
V gene: TRBV11-2
CDR3 protein: CASSPFTDTQYF
CDR3 DNA: TGTGCCAGCAGCCCATTCACAGATACGCAGTATTTT

D gene: -
J gene: TRBJ2-7
clone size: -
CDR3 length: 13
V gene: TRBV20-1
CDR3 protein: CSARVAGTYEQYF
CDR3 DNA: TGCAGTGCTAGAGTTGCAGGGACTTACGAGCAGTACTTC

D gene: TRBD1
J gene: TRBJ1-1
clone size: -
CDR3 length: 15
V gene: TRBV5-4
CDR3 protein: CASSSGQGSSTEAFF
CDR3 DNA: TGTGCCAGCAGCAGCGGACAGGGATCGAGCACTGAAGCTTTCTTT

D gene: -
J gene: TRBJ2-3
clone size: -
CDR3 length: 14
V gene: TRBV4-3
CDR3 protein: CASSQSGAADTQYF
CDR3 DNA: TGCGCCAGCAGCCAATCAGGGGCCGCAGATACGCAGTATTTT

D gene: -
J gene: TRBJ1-2
clone size: -
CDR3 length: 12
V gene: TRBV7-2
CDR3 protein: CASSLGHYGYTF
CDR3 DNA: TGTGCCAGCAGCTTAGGGCACTATGGCTACACCTTC

D gene: -
J gene: TRBJ1-1
clone size: -
CDR3 length: 12
V gene: TRBV29-1
CDR3 protein: CSVEVMNTEAFF
CDR3 DNA: TGCAGCGTTGAAGTAATGAACACTGAAGCTTTCTTT

D gene: -
J gene: TRBJ1-5
clone size: few
CDR3 length: 14
V gene: TRBV27
CDR3 protein: CASSLTFGNQPQHF
CDR3 DNA: TGTGCCAGCAGTTTAACGTTTGGCAATCAGCCCCAGCATTTT

D gene: -
J gene: TRBJ2-5
clone size: -
CDR3 length: 12
V gene: TRBV2
CDR3 protein: CASKVHQETQYF
CDR3 DNA: TGTGCCAGCAAGGTACATCAAGAGACCCAGTACTTC

D gene: TRBD2
J gene: TRBJ2-5
clone size: -
CDR3 length: 15
V gene: TRBV18
CDR3 protein: CASSPSGRALETQYF
CDR3 DNA: TGTGCCAGCTCACCATCCGGGAGGGCCTTAGAGACCCAGTACTTC

D gene: TRBD2
J gene: TRBJ2-3
clone size: -
CDR3 length: 13
V gene: TRBV27
CDR3 protein: CASSSREGDTQYF
CDR3 DNA: TGTGCCAGCAGTTCCAGGGAGGGAGATACGCAGTATTTT

D gene: -
J gene: TRBJ1-5
clone size: -
CDR3 length: 15
V gene: TRBV21-1
CDR3 protein: CASSLDRGHDQPQHF
CDR3 DNA: TGTGCCAGCAGCCTAGACAGGGGGCATGATCAGCCCCAGCATTTT

D gene: -
J gene: TRBJ2-7
clone size: few
CDR3 length: 12
V gene: TRBV29-1
CDR3 protein: CSVRTNSYEQYF
CDR3 DNA: TGCAGCGTACGGACAAATTCCTACGAGCAGTACTTC

D gene: TRBD2
J gene: TRBJ2-1
clone size: once
CDR3 length: 15
V gene: TRBV19
CDR3 protein: CATQDPGLAQDEQFF
CDR3 DNA: TGTGCCACGCAAGACCCGGGACTAGCGCAGGATGAGCAGTTCTTC

D gene: TRBD1
J gene: TRBJ1-1
clone size: -
CDR3 length: 13
V gene: TRBV23-1
CDR3 protein: CASKHRGYTEAFF
CDR3 DNA: TGCGCCAGCAAGCACAGGGGGTACACTGAAGCTTTCTTT

D gene: TRBD2
J gene: TRBJ2-1
clone size: -
CDR3 length: 14
V gene: TRBV30
CDR3 protein: CAWGALAGVGEQFF
CDR3 DNA: TGTGCCTGGGGGGCACTAGCGGGAGTGGGTGAGCAGTTCTTC

D gene: -
J gene: TRBJ2-1
clone size: -
CDR3 length: 14
V gene: TRBV4-2
CDR3 protein: CASSQRLVSNEQFF
CDR3 DNA: TGTGCCAGCAGCCAGAGGCTAGTTTCCAATGAGCAGTTCTTC

D gene: -
J gene: TRBJ2-2
clone size: -
CDR3 length: 13
V gene: TRBV27
CDR3 protein: CASSSARSGELFF
CDR3 DNA: TGTGCCAGCAGTTCAGCAAGGTCCGGGGAGCTGTTTTTT

D gene: TRBD2
J gene: TRBJ2-7
clone size: -
CDR3 length: 14
V gene: TRBV29-1
CDR3 protein: CSVEEGGTRYEQYF
CDR3 DNA: TGCAGCGTTGAAGAGGGAGGGACGAGATACGAGCAGTACTTC

D gene: -
J gene: TRBJ2-7
clone size: -
CDR3 length: 14
V gene: TRBV12-3/TRBV12-4
CDR3 protein: CASSLFGKPYEQYF
CDR3 DNA: TGTGCCAGCAGTTTATTTGGGAAACCCTACGAGCAGTACTTC

D gene: -
J gene: TRBJ1-1
clone size: -
CDR3 length: 14
V gene: TRBV3-1
CDR3 protein: CASSSDGRNTEAFF
CDR3 DNA: TGTGCCAGCAGCTCAGACGGACGGAACACTGAAGCTTTCTTT

D gene: -
J gene: TRBJ1-2
clone size: -
CDR3 length: 16
V gene: TRBV3-1
CDR3 protein: CASSQDLNIANYGYTF
CDR3 DNA: TGTGCCAGCAGCCAAGATCTAAACATCGCTAACTATGGCTACACCTTC

D gene: -
J gene: TRBJ1-4
clone size: -
CDR3 length: 15
V gene: TRBV27
CDR3 protein: CASSPRSALREKLFF
CDR3 DNA: TGTGCCAGCAGTCCCCGTTCGGCCCTGAGGGAAAAACTGTTTTTT

D gene: -
J gene: TRBJ1-1
clone size: -
CDR3 length: 13
V gene: TRBV12-3/TRBV12-4
CDR3 protein: CASNRGIGTEAFF
CDR3 DNA: TGTGCCAGCAATAGGGGTATTGGCACTGAAGCTTTCTTT

D gene: TRBD1
J gene: TRBJ1-6
clone size: -
CDR3 length: 15
V gene: TRBV9
CDR3 protein: CASSAMGTDNSPLHF
CDR3 DNA: TGTGCCAGCAGCGCGATGGGGACAGATAATTCACCCCTCCACTTT

D gene: -
J gene: TRBJ1-5
clone size: -
CDR3 length: 15
V gene: TRBV19
CDR3 protein: CASCQVAGGNQPQHF
CDR3 DNA: TGTGCCAGCTGTCAGGTGGCAGGTGGTAATCAGCCCCAGCATTTT

D gene: -
J gene: TRBJ1-2
clone size: -
CDR3 length: 12
V gene: TRBV3-1
CDR3 protein: CASSARTNGYTF
CDR3 DNA: TGTGCCAGCAGCGCCAGAACTAATGGCTACACCTTC

D gene: -
J gene: TRBJ1-5
clone size: -
CDR3 length: 16
V gene: TRBV19
CDR3 protein: CASIPEWGANNQPQHF
CDR3 DNA: TGTGCCAGTATCCCGGAGTGGGGGGCTAACAATCAGCCCCAGCATTTT

D gene: TRBD1
J gene: TRBJ2-7
clone size: -
CDR3 length: 16
V gene: TRBV15
CDR3 protein: CATSRPPGQAAYEQYF
CDR3 DNA: TGTGCCACCAGCAGACCTCCGGGACAGGCCGCCTACGAGCAGTACTTC

D gene: -
J gene: TRBJ2-3
clone size: -
CDR3 length: 15
V gene: TRBV27
CDR3 protein: CASSLGGASTDTQYF
CDR3 DNA: TGTGCCAGCAGTCTTGGGGGAGCGAGCACAGATACGCAGTATTTT

D gene: -
J gene: TRBJ1-3
clone size: once
CDR3 length: 14
V gene: TRBV5-1
CDR3 protein: CASSWGVSGNTIYF
CDR3 DNA: TGCGCCAGCAGCTGGGGGGTCTCTGGAAACACCATATATTTT

D gene: -
J gene: TRBJ2-1
clone size: -
CDR3 length: 15
V gene: TRBV7-2
CDR3 protein: CASSFEGGTYNEQFF
CDR3 DNA: TGTGCCAGCAGCTTCGAGGGGGGAACCTACAATGAGCAGTTCTTC

D gene: TRBD1
J gene: TRBJ1-2
clone size: once
CDR3 length: 14
V gene: TRBV9
CDR3 protein: CARLQGDRNYGYTF
CDR3 DNA: TGTGCCAGGCTACAGGGGGATCGTAACTATGGCTACACCTTC

D gene: TRBD1
J gene: TRBJ2-7
clone size: -
CDR3 length: 14
V gene: TRBV3-1
CDR3 protein: CASSPVGTGNEQYF
CDR3 DNA: TGTGCCAGCAGCCCGGTCGGGACAGGGAACGAGCAGTACTTC

D gene: -
J gene: TRBJ2-3
clone size: -
CDR3 length: 15
V gene: TRBV20-1
CDR3 protein: CSARDLMQGTDTQYF
CDR3 DNA: TGCAGTGCTAGAGATCTCATGCAGGGCACAGATACGCAGTATTTT

D gene: -
J gene: TRBJ2-4
clone size: -
CDR3 length: 10
V gene: TRBV20-1
CDR3 protein: CSGGFDIQYF
CDR3 DNA: TGCAGTGGGGGGTTTGACATTCAGTACTTC

D gene: -
J gene: TRBJ1-2
clone size: -
CDR3 length: 14
V gene: TRBV5-1
CDR3 protein: CASSLDPVDYGYTF
CDR3 DNA: TGCGCCAGCAGCTTGGATCCCGTTGACTATGGCTACACCTTC

D gene: -
J gene: TRBJ2-3
clone size: -
CDR3 length: 14
V gene: TRBV9
CDR3 protein: CASSFARYTDTQYF
CDR3 DNA: TGTGCCAGCAGCTTCGCCCGATACACAGATACGCAGTATTTT

D gene: TRBD2
J gene: TRBJ2-7
clone size: -
CDR3 length: 19
V gene: TRBV4-2
CDR3 protein: CASSPRTSGRPRGAYEQYF
CDR3 DNA: TGTGCCAGCAGCCCCCGGACTAGCGGGAGGCCGAGGGGCGCCTACGAGCAGTACTTC